Presented here are 30 T cell receptor beta chains from one specimen sequenced in a study of T cells in Graves' hyperthyroidism and ophthalmopathy. RNA transcripts served as the template for amplifying TCR beta CDR3 regions. In the first-round RT-PCR of the TCR CDR3, the HTBI primer set was used. TCRdb reprocessed the multiplex PCR reads via MiXCR and lists one record per CDR3 protein. This table holds fewer than 200,000 distinct CDR3 sequences, about 9.4% found once. The specimen was blood. The receptors derive from a young woman with Graves' hyperthyroidism that later progressed to Graves' ophthalmopathy.

This clonotype was counted many times. The chain has TRBV12-3 or TRBV12-4 and TRBJ1-2; 9 nucleotides agree with TRBD1. CDR3 length: 18 amino acids. After removal of 3 bases from V and 1 base from J, the junction contained 12 bases not matched to a gene. This CDR3 reads CASSFSGTGYANNYGYTF. CDR3 coding DNA: TGTGCCAGCAGTTTTTCGGGGACAGGGTACGCTAATAACTATGGCTACACCTTC.

This chain uses TRBV6-4 with TRBJ2-3; 7 bases are a match to TRBD1. Germline CDR1 is MRHNA and CDR2 is SNTAGT. This CDR3 has 13 amino acids. The J segment lost 2 bases and the V segment lost 8 bases, leaving 4 bases of the junction unmatched. The CDR3: CASSDRSTDTQYF. The CDR3 DNA follows: TGTGCCAGCTCGGACAGGTCCACAGATACGCAGTATTTT.

This clonotype was observed at least ten times. A much larger clone is a single base away; this may be a read error. The chain employs TRBV12-3 or TRBV12-4 and TRBJ1-1; D is uncertain. The CDR3 contains 16 residues. Trimming stripped 1 base from V and 3 bases from J, with 15 bases between. The CDR3 DNA is TGTGCCAGCAGTTTAGAAGATCTAGTCCTGGACACTGAAGCTTTCTTT. Translated: CASSLEDLVLDTEAFF.

This clonotype was seen many times. This chain joins TRBV20-1 and TRBJ1-5, with D possibly matching TRBD1 (6 bases). The V gene lost 3 bases and the J gene lost 0 bases, with 12 bases spanning the gap. Germline assignment: CDR1 DFQATT and CDR2 SNEGSKA (reference sequence). The CDR3 runs 15 residues. The CDR3 protein is CSARAGDYSNQPQHF. CDR3 DNA sequence: TGCAGTGCTAGGGCAGGGGATTATAGCAATCAGCCCCAGCATTTT.

This clonotype has a count of ten or more. The gene calls are TRBV6-4 and TRBJ2-2; maybe TRBD1 (5 bases). The CDR3 is made up of 14 amino acids. Germline V gives CDR1 MRHNA, CDR2 SNTAGT. Between the trimmed V and J ends, which lost 4 bases and 6 bases, there was a span of 12 bases. The chain's CDR3 is CASSAAGSSGELFF. Here the CDR3 DNA reads TGTGCCAGCAGTGCCGCAGGGTCGTCCGGGGAGCTGTTTTTT.

The gene calls are TRBV5-8 and TRBJ2-7; weak D call: TRBD1 (5 bases). Trimming removed 4 bases at V and 7 bases at J, with 15 bases between. The CDR3 is made up of 13 amino acids. CDR1 SGHTS and CDR2 YDEGEE come from the germline V gene. CDR3 sequence reads: CASSVTGAWEQYF. The CDR3 DNA reads TGTGCCAGCAGCGTCACAGGAGCCTGGGAGCAGTACTTC.

This clonotype has more than one count but fewer than ten. This rearrangement joins TRBV29-1 to TRBJ1-2, with 7 positions matching TRBD1. Germline V gene lookup returns CDR1 SQVTM and CDR2 ANQGSEA. The CDR3 sequence is 14 residues long. The V gene end was trimmed by 6 bases and the J gene end by 8 bases; junction bases not matched to a gene: 15. CDR3 amino acids: CSVDRQGGRGGYTF. DNA of the CDR3: TGCAGCGTGGACCGACAGGGCGGCCGCGGGGGCTACACCTTC.

A remark on this clonotype: This may be a read error: a much more frequent sequence differs by one nucleotide. This chain links TRBV5-4 with TRBJ2-1; D is undetermined. The CDR3 covers 11 residues. Trimming took off 2 bases at V and 5 bases at J, with 2 bases between the two ends. CDR1 is SGHNT and CDR2 is YYREEE in the germline V gene (reference sequence). CDR3 nucleotides: TGTGCCAGCAGCTTTGACAATGAGCAGTTCTTC. Its protein is CASSFDNEQFF.

This clonotype was recorded many times. The V and J genes are TRBV11-2 and TRBJ2-7; no definite D call. This CDR3 region has 13 residues. Trimming cost V 1 base and J 2 bases, with 6 bases left between them. Per the germline V gene, CDR1 is SGHAT and CDR2 is FQNNGV. The CDR3 protein is CASSLGETYEQYF. CDR3 coding DNA: TGTGCCAGCAGCTTAGGAGAGACCTACGAGCAGTACTTC. Filled out from reference TRBV11-2 and TRBJ2-7, the complete variable domain reads EAGVAQSPRYKIIEKRQSVAFWCNPISGHATLYWYQQILGQGPKLLIQFQNNGVVDDSQLPKDRFSAERLKGVDSTLKIQPAKLEDSAVYLCASSLGETYEQYFGPGTRLTVT.

This clonotype was seen many times. V and J are TRBV6-1 and TRBJ2-5; D might be TRBD1 or TRBD2, each matching 6 bases. This CDR3 is 16 amino acids long. Trimming took 7 bases from V and 0 from J, leaving 18 bases between them. Germline assignment: CDR1 MNHNS and CDR2 SASEGT. The CDR3, as DNA: TGTGCCAGCAATAAAAGAGGGGGGATGAACCAAGAGACCCAGTACTTC. This sequence encodes CASNKRGGMNQETQYF.

This sequence joins TRBV6-1 and TRBJ2-2; a possible D gene is TRBD1 (6 bases). Trimming removed 9 bases from V and 0 bases from J, with 8 bases in between. CDR1 and CDR2 from the germline V gene are MNHNS and SASEGT. CDR3 length: 13 amino acids. The chain's CDR3 is CASGQTNTGELFF. The CDR3 region has the DNA TGTGCCAGTGGACAGACGAACACCGGGGAGCTGTTTTTT.

This clonotype appeared many times. J is TRBJ1-1 and V is TRBV19, with D unclear. The CDR3 spans 11 residues. The V end lost 4 bases, the J end lost 7 bases, and 7 bases lay between the germline ends. CDR1 and CDR2 from the germline V gene are LNHDA and SQIVND (reference sequence). CDR3 loop: CASSTPVEAFF. DNA for the CDR3: TGTGCCAGTAGTACCCCCGTTGAAGCTTTCTTT.

Points on this clonotype: It may be a read error: a sequence one base away is much more abundant. The chain recombines TRBV15 with TRBJ1-4; D might be TRBD1 (5 bases). CDR1 and CDR2 from the germline V gene are LNHNV and YYDKDF (reference sequence). Trimming left V 0 bases short and J 1 base short, with 6 bases between. This CDR3 is built from 15 residues. This CDR3 reads CATSRDRGTNEKLFF. CDR3 nucleotide sequence: TGTGCCACCAGCAGAGATAGGGGAACTAATGAAAAACTGTTTTTT.

This clonotype occurred many times. V and J are TRBV2 and TRBJ1-2, with a tentative D call TRBD1 (5 bases). V was shortened by 7 bases and J by 4 bases, with 22 bases between the two germline ends. The CDR3 is 16 amino acids. Germline CDR1 and CDR2: SNHLY and FYNNEI. The CDR3 bases are TGTGCCAGCACCGGGACCTCCTTTTACTCTGCCTATGGCTACACCTTC. It translates to CASTGTSFYSAYGYTF.

This clonotype was seen repeatedly, ten times or more. This CDR3 is CASSLWGEENTEAFF. The CDR3 region has the DNA TGTGCCAGCAGTTTATGGGGGGAGGAGAACACTGAAGCTTTCTTT. The chain links TRBV28 to TRBJ1-1; a weak D match, TRBD1 (5 bases). Germline CDR1 and CDR2: MDHEN and SYDVKM. This CDR3 comprises 15 residues. Trimming removed 0 bases at V and 1 base at J, with 9 bases between.

This clonotype was recorded many times. The CDR3 loop reads CSVARTNTGELFF. CDR3 nucleotide sequence: TGCAGCGTTGCCAGGACGAACACCGGGGAGCTGTTTTTT. The V and J genes are TRBV29-1 and TRBJ2-2; D uncertain. Germline CDR1 and CDR2: SQVTM and ANQGSEA. The CDR3 runs to 13 residues. V lost 4 bases to trimming and J lost 0 bases, with 6 bases between them.

At least ten counts were recorded for this clonotype. The J gene is TRBJ2-5, the V gene TRBV27; 13 bases are shared with TRBD2. This CDR3 is 17 amino acids long. Trimming removed 3 bases from V and 3 bases from J; junction bases left unmatched: 7. Germline assignment: CDR1 MNHEY and CDR2 SMNVEV (reference sequence). Written as DNA, the CDR3 is TGTGCCAGCAGTTTCTTAGGACTAGCGGGAGTGGAAGAGACCCAGTACTTC. Translated, it gives CASSFLGLAGVEETQYF.

This clonotype was observed many times. This chain uses TRBV12-3 or TRBV12-4 with TRBJ2-1, with 9 bases that match TRBD2. The CDR3 length is 18 residues. Trimming removed 5 bases from V and 1 base from J; junction bases left unmatched: 12. CDR3 protein: CASSTWASGVASYNEQFF. The CDR3, as DNA: TGTGCCAGCAGTACTTGGGCTAGCGGGGTGGCGTCCTACAATGAGCAGTTCTTC.

This clonotype appeared many times. The chain couples TRBV18 to TRBJ2-7; no reliable D call. Trimming stripped 3 bases from V and 2 bases from J, with 8 bases between. This CDR3 has 13 amino acids. Germline V gene sequence: CDR1 KGHSH, CDR2 LQKENI. The CDR3, as DNA: TGTGCCAGCTCACCTATCAGCGCCTACGAGCAGTACTTC. Translating gives CASSPISAYEQYF.

Many counts were recorded for this clonotype. This chain uses TRBV7-9 with TRBJ1-2; no definite D call. The V gene's germline CDR1 is SEHNR and CDR2 FQNEAQ (reference sequence). The CDR3 spans 13 residues. The germline V and J ends were trimmed by 6 bases and 3 bases, with 11 bases remaining between them. As DNA, the CDR3 is TGTGCCAGCAGATCTGGGTCGGACTATGGCTACACCTTC. Translating gives CASRSGSDYGYTF. The full variable domain, completed using reference TRBV7-9 and TRBJ1-2, is DTGVSQNPRHKITKRGQNVTFRCDPISEHNRLYWYRQTLGQGPEFLTYFQNEAQLEKSRLLSDRFSAERPKGSFSTLEIQRTEQGDSAMYLCASRSGSDYGYTFGSGTRLTVV.

This clonotype was picked up many times. The V call is TRBV7-3, the J call TRBJ2-2; the D gene could be TRBD1 or TRBD2 (5 bases each). The CDR3 is 17 amino acids. Deletions cut 5 bases from V and 1 base from J, with 17 bases between. CDR1 SGHTA and CDR2 FQGTGA come from the germline V gene. The CDR3 sequence is CASSPGWGTENTGELFF. As DNA, the CDR3 is TGTGCCAGCAGCCCGGGGTGGGGCACAGAGAACACCGGGGAGCTGTTTTTT.

The rearrangement links TRBV11-2 to TRBJ2-7; D ambiguous. The CDR3 length is 13 residues. V lost 5 bases, J lost 6 bases, and 14 bases lay in between. Germline V lookup: CDR1 SGHAT, CDR2 FQNNGV. This CDR3 reads CASSQGSGVEQYF. The CDR3 DNA reads TGTGCCAGCAGCCAAGGGTCTGGCGTCGAGCAGTACTTC.

This clonotype occurred many times. The chain links TRBV11-3 to TRBJ2-1, with 7 bases that match TRBD2. Germline assignment: CDR1 SGHNT and CDR2 YENEEA. The length of the CDR3 is 15 residues. Losses at the gene ends were 1 base for V and 6 bases for J; bases not matched to a gene: 6. The CDR3, as DNA: TGTGCCAGCAGCTTAGGGGCGGGAGTGGGCAATGAGCAGTTCTTC. The encoded protein is CASSLGAGVGNEQFF.

The V gene is TRBV5-6, the J gene TRBJ2-5; TRBD2 matches 7 bases. This CDR3 is 12 amino acids long. Germline V CDR1 and CDR2: SGHDT, YYEEEE. V was pared by 0 bases and J by 14 bases, with 7 bases of the junction left unmatched. CDR3 protein: CASSLDSGGSYF. CDR3 sequence (DNA): TGTGCCAGCAGCTTGGATAGTGGCGGGAGCTACTTC.

This clonotype was recorded many times. The V and J genes are TRBV20-1 and TRBJ2-7; D gene ambiguous. The CDR3 is made up of 13 amino acids. CDR1 and CDR2 (germline): DFQATT, SNEGSKA (reference sequence). The V end lost 3 bases, the J end lost 2 bases, and 11 bases lay between the germline ends. The CDR3 reads CSASSRSAYEQYF. In DNA, the CDR3 is TGCAGTGCTAGTAGCAGGAGCGCCTACGAGCAGTACTTC.

This clonotype was observed a few times. The V gene is TRBV5-8, the J gene TRBJ1-3, with no clear D. CDR1 is SGHTS and CDR2 is YDEGEE in the germline V gene. The germline V and J ends were trimmed by 5 bases and 0 bases, with 6 bases remaining between them. This CDR3 has 13 amino acids. For the CDR3, the DNA is TGTGCCAGCAGGGGCAGCTCTGGAAACACCATATATTTT. Translating gives CASRGSSGNTIYF.

This clonotype was recorded a few times. The chain joins TRBV19 to TRBJ2-2, with 12 bases matching TRBD1. Trimming cost V 7 bases and J 4 bases; bases outside gene matches: 7. This CDR3 region has 16 residues. Germline V gives CDR1 LNHDA, CDR2 SQIVND (reference sequence). In DNA form, the CDR3 reads TGTGCCAGTACCATTGGGACAGGGGGCTTCACCGGGGAGCTGTTTTTT. It translates to CASTIGTGGFTGELFF.

In this sample, this clonotype turned up many times. The chain is built from TRBV7-9 and TRBJ2-1; unclear D gene. The CDR3 loop spans 12 amino acids. V lost 1 base and J 8 bases, leaving 6 bases between the germline ends. From germline, CDR1 is SEHNR and CDR2 FQNEAQ (reference sequence). The CDR3 spells CASSLVTHEQFF. The CDR3 DNA follows: TGTGCCAGCAGCTTAGTCACCCATGAGCAGTTCTTC.

This clonotype was detected a few times. The junction departs from germline at one end; a sequencing error may be responsible. The chain combines TRBV7-9 with TRBJ2-1; D gene ambiguous. The CDR3 consists of 16 residues. Germline CDR1 reads SEHNR; CDR2 reads FQNEAQ (reference sequence). The CDR3 loop is CASSSPPRSSYNEQLF. DNA for the CDR3: TGTGCCAGCAGCTCCCCTCCCCGAAGCTCCTACAATGAGCAGCTCTTC.

This clonotype has at least ten counts. The chain is built from TRBV27 and TRBJ2-3, with 9 bases aligning to TRBD2. This CDR3 comprises 14 residues. The V gene's germline CDR1 is MNHEY and CDR2 SMNVEV (reference sequence). After removal of 5 bases from V and 6 bases from J, the junction contained 6 bases not matched to a gene. The CDR3 here is CASSHSGRRDTQYF. DNA for the CDR3: TGTGCCAGCAGTCACAGCGGGAGGAGGGATACGCAGTATTTT.